Presented here are 6 T cell receptor beta chains from one specimen sequenced in a study of T-cell reconstitution after alpha-beta-depleted transplantation in children. Unique molecular identifiers featured in how the TCRbeta library was prepared. TCRdb reprocessed the PCR reads with MiXCR, giving one entry per CDR3 protein. The sample lists 150,000 to 200,000 distinct CDR3 sequences, 13% to 15% occurring once. The source material was PBMCs from the stem cell graft donor, sampled from the stem cell graft. These TCRs come from a human donor who donated a stem cell graft to a child with acute lymphoblastic leukemia.

This clonotype was recorded many times. J is TRBJ1-2 and V is TRBV4-1, with D tentatively TRBD1 (5 bases). V shed 0 bases and J shed 4 bases, with 12 bases lying between them. CDR1 and CDR2 (germline): MGHRA, YSYEKL. The CDR3 contains 15 residues. The CDR3 DNA reads TGCGCCAGCAGCCAAGATCCGGACACCGTCTATGGCTACACCTTC. Amino acids: CASSQDPDTVYGYTF.

The gene calls are TRBV7-2 and TRBJ2-1; D is ambiguous. V was shortened by 2 bases and J by 9 bases, with 17 bases between the two germline ends. In germline, CDR1 is SGHTA, CDR2 FQGNSA. The CDR3 covers 15 residues. CDR3 bases: TGTGCCAGCAGCTTAAGTCCTAGTGGGATGAGTGAGCAGTTCTTC. This gives the protein CASSLSPSGMSEQFF. The variable domain in full, completed from reference TRBV7-2 and TRBJ2-1, reads GAGVSQSPSNKVTEKGKDVELRCDPISGHTALYWYRQSLGQGLEFLIYFQGNSAPDKSGLPSDRFSAERTGGSVSTLTIQRTQQEDSAVYLCASSLSPSGMSEQFFGPGTRLTVL.

This clonotype was observed a handful of times. The V gene is TRBV7-8, the J gene TRBJ1-5, with TRBD1 matching 8 bases. Germline V gene sequence: CDR1 SGHVS, CDR2 FQNEAQ. J was trimmed by 5 bases and V by 5 bases; bases with no gene match: 8. This CDR3 spans 15 amino acids. CDR3 nucleotide sequence: TGTGCCAGCAGCCCCGCGGCAGGGGGCGATCAGCCCCAGCATTTT. Its translation: CASSPAAGGDQPQHF.

Ten or more counts support this clonotype. J is TRBJ2-3 and V is TRBV5-1, with D uncertain. This CDR3 is 13 amino acids long. V lost 0 bases and J lost 3, with 5 bases in between. CDR1 is SGHRS and CDR2 is YFSETQ in the germline V gene. CDR3 nucleotide sequence: TGCGCCAGCAGCTTGGAGGGAACAGATACGCAGTATTTT. Its translation: CASSLEGTDTQYF.

This clonotype showed up many times. J is TRBJ1-1 and V is TRBV25-1; unclear D gene. This CDR3 is built from 14 residues. Trimming took off 2 bases at V and 6 bases at J, with 13 bases between the two ends. In germline, CDR1 is MGHDK, CDR2 SYGVNS. This CDR3 reads CASSEDPNPAEAFF. The DNA of the CDR3 is TGTGCCAGCAGTGAAGACCCCAACCCCGCTGAAGCTTTCTTT.

This clonotype was counted at least ten times. V is TRBV7-6 and J is TRBJ2-3; no clear D. V dropped 1 base and J dropped 2 bases, with 7 bases sitting between them. The CDR3 length is 14 residues. Germline V gene data show CDR1 as SGHVS and CDR2 as FNYEAQ. This CDR3 reads CASSLGGPTDTQYF. CDR3 sequence (DNA): TGTGCCAGCAGCTTAGGCGGTCCCACAGATACGCAGTATTTT.